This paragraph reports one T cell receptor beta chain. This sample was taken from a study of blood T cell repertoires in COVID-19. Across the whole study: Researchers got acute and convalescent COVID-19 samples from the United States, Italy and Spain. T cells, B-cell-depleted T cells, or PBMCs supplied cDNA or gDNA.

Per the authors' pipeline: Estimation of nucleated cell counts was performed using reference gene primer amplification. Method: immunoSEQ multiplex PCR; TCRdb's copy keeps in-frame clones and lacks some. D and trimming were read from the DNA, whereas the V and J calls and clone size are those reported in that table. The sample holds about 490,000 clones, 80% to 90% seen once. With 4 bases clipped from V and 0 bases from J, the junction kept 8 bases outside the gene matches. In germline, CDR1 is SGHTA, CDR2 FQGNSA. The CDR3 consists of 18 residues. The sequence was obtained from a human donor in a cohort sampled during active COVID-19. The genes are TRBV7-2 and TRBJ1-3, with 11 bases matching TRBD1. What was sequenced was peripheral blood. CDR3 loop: CASSSTGTGGYSGNTIYF. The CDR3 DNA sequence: TGTGCCAGCAGCTCTACTGGGACAGGGGGATACTCTGGAAACACCATATATTTT. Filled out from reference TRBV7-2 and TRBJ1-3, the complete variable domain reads GAGVSQSPSNKVTEKGKDVELRCDPISGHTALYWYRQSLGQGLEFLIYFQGNSAPDKSGLPSDRFSAERTGGSVSTLTIQRTQQEDSAVYLCASSSTGTGGYSGNTIYFGEGSWLTVV.